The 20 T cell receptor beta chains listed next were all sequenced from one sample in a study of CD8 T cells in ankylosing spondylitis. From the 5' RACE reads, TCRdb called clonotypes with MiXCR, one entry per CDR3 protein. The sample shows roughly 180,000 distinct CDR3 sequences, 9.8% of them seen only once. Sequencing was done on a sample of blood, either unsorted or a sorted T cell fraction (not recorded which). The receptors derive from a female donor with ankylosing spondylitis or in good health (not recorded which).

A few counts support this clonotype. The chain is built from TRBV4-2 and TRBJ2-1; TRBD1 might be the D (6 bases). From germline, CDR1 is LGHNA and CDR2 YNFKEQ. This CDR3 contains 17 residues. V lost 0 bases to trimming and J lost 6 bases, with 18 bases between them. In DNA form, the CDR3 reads TGTGCCAGCAGCCAAGATCCCGCAGGGGCTATATCCAATGAGCAGTTCTTC. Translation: CASSQDPAGAISNEQFF.

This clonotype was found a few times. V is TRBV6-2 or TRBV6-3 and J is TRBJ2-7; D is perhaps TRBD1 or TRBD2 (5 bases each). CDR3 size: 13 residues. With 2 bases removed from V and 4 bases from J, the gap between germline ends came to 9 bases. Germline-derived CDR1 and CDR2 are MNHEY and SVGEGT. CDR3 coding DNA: TGTGCCAGCAGTTACCCGGGACCTTACGAGCAGTACTTC. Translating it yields CASSYPGPYEQYF.

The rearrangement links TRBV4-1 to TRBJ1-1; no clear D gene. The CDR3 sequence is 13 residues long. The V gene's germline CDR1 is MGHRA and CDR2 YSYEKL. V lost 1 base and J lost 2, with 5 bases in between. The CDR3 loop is CASSQVPNTEAFF. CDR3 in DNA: TGCGCCAGCAGCCAAGTCCCCAACACTGAAGCTTTCTTT.

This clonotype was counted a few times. The CDR3 bases are TGCGCCAGCAGCCAAGGCCACCGGGGGATCTACGAGCAGTACTTC. Translating it yields CASSQGHRGIYEQYF. The J gene is TRBJ2-7, the V gene TRBV4-3; D perhaps matches TRBD2 (6 bases). V dropped 1 base and J dropped 3 bases, with 13 bases sitting between them. CDR3 length: 15 residues. The V gene's germline CDR1 is LGHNA and CDR2 YSLEER.

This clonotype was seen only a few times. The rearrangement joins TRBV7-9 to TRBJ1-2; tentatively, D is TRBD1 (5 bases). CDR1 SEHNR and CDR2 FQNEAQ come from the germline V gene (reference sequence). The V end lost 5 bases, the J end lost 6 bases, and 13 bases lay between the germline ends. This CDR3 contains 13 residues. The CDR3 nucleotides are TGTGCCAGCAGCGGGGCCGGGGCGGATGGCTACACCTTC. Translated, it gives CASSGAGADGYTF.

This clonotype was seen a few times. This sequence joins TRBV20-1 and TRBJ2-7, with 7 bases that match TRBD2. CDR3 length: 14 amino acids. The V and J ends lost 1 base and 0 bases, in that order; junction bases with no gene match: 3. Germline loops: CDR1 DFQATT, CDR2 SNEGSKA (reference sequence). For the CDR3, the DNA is TGCAGTGCTAGAGGGCGGGGGTACTCCTACGAGCAGTACTTC. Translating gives CSARGRGYSYEQYF.

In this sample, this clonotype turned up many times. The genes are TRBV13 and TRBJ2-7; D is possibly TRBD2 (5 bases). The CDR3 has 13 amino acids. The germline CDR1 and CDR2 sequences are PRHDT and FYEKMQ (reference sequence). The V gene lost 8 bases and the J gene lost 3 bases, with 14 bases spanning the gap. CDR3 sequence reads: CASGLGSNYEQYF. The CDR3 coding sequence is TGTGCCAGCGGACTTGGCAGCAACTACGAGCAGTACTTC.

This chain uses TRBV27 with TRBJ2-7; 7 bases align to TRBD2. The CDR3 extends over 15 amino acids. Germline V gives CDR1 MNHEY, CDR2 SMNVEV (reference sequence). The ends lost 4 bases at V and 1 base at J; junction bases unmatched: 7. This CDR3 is CASSSVDGGSYEQYF. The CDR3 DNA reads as TGTGCCAGCAGTTCCGTTGACGGGGGGTCCTACGAGCAGTACTTC.

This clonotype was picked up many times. The CDR3 sequence is CSAIPLATRWLEQYF. CDR3 nucleotide sequence: TGCAGTGCTATTCCCCTGGCGACGCGGTGGTTAGAGCAGTACTTC. The chain uses TRBV20-1 and TRBJ2-7; no clear D. This CDR3 contains 15 residues. The V gene lost 4 bases and the J gene lost 7 bases, with 23 bases spanning the gap. Germline lookup yields CDR1 DFQATT and CDR2 SNEGSKA (reference sequence).

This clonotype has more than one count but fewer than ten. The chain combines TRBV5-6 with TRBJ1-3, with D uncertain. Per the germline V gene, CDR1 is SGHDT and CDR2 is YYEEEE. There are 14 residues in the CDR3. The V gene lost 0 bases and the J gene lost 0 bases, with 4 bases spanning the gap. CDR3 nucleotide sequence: TGTGCCAGCAGCTTGGACAGCTCTGGAAACACCATATATTTT. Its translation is CASSLDSSGNTIYF.

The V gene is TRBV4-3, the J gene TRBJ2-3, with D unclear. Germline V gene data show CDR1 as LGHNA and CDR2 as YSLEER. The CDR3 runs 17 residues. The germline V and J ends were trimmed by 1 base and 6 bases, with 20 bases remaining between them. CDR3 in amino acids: CASSQAAVSGARDTQYF. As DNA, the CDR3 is TGCGCCAGCAGCCAAGCGGCTGTGTCGGGTGCCCGCGATACGCAGTATTTT.

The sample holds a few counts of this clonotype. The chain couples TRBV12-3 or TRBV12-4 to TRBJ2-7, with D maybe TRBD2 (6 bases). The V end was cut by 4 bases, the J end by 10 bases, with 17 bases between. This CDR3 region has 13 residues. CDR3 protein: CASSSRGGTDQYF. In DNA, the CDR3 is TGTGCCAGCAGTTCCCGTGGGGGGACGGATCAGTACTTC.

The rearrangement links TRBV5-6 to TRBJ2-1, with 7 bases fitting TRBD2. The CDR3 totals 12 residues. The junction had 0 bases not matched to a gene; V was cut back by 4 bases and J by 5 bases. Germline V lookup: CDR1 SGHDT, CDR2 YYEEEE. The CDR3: CASSAGDNEQFF. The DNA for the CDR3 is TGTGCCAGCAGCGCGGGAGACAATGAGCAGTTCTTC.

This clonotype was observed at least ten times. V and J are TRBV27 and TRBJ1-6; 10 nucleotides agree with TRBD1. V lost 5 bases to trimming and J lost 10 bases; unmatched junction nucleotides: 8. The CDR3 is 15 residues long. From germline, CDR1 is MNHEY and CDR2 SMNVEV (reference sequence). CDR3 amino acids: CASSRGQGKGSPLHF. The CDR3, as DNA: TGTGCCAGCAGTAGGGGACAGGGGAAAGGCTCACCCCTCCACTTT.

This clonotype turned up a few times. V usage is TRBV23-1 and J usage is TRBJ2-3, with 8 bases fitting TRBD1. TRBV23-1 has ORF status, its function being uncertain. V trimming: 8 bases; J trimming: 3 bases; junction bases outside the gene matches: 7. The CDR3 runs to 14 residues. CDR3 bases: TGCGCCAGCCTTTCAGGGGGCGTGACAGATACGCAGTATTTT. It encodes CASLSGGVTDTQYF.

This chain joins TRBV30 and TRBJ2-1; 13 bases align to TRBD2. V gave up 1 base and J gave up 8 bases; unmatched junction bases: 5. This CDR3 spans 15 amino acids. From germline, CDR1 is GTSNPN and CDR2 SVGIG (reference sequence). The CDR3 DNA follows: TGTGCCTGGAGTGCCGGGACTAGCGGGAAGGATGAGCAGTTCTTC. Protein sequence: CAWSAGTSGKDEQFF.

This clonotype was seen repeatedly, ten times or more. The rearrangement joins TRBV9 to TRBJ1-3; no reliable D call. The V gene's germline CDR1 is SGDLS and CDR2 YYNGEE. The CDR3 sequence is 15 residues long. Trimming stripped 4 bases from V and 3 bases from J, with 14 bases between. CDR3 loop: CASSPHPMSGNTIYF. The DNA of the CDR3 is TGTGCCAGCAGCCCCCACCCCATGAGTGGAAACACCATATATTTT. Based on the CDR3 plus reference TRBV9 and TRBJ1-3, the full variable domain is DSGVTQTPKHLITATGQRVTLRCSPRSGDLSVYWYQQSLDQGLQFLIQYYNGEERAKGNILERFSAQQFPDLHSELNLSSLELGDSALYFCASSPHPMSGNTIYFGEGSWLTVV.

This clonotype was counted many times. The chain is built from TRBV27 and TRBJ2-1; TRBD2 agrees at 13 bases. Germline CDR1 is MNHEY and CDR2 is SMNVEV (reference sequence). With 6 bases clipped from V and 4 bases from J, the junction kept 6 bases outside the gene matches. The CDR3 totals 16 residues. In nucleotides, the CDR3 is TGTGCCAGCAGCCCCTCGACTAGCGGGGGGTACAATGAGCAGTTCTTC. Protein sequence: CASSPSTSGGYNEQFF.

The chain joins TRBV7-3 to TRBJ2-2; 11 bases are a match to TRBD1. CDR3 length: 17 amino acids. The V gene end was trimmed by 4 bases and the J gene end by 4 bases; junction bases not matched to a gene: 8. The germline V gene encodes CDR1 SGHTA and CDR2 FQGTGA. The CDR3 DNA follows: TGTGCCAGCAGCTCAACCGGGGGACAGGGGGTCACCGGGGAGCTGTTTTTT. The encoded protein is CASSSTGGQGVTGELFF.

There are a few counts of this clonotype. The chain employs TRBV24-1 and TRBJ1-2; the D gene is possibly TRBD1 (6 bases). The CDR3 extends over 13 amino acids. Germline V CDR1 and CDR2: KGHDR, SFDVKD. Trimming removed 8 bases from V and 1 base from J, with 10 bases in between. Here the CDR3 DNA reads TGTGCCACCAATACCAGGGGTAACTATGGCTACACCTTC. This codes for CATNTRGNYGYTF.